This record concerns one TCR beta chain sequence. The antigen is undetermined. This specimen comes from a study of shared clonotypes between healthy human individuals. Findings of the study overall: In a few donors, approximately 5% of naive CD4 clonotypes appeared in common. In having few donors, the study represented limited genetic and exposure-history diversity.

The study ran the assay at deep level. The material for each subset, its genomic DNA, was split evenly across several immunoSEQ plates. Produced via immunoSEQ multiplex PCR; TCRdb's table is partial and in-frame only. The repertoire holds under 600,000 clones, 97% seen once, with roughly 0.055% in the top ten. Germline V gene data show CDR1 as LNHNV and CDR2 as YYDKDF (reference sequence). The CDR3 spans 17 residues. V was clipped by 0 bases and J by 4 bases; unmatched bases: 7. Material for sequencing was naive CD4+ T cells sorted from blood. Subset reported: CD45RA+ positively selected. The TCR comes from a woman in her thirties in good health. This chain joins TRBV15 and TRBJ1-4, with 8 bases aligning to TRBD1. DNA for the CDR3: TGTGCCACCAGCAGAGATTGGGGACAGGTCGGTAATGAAAAACTGTTTTTT. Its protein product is CATSRDWGQVGNEKLFF.